The 23 T cell receptor beta chains presented below share a single source sample, sequenced in a study of cytomegalovirus exposure and HLA in healthy donors. Primers for the PCR totalled 60 Vbeta and 13 Jbeta. TCRdb's copy holds only in-frame clones and misses some; the assay was immunoSEQ multiplex PCR. The table has approximately 120,000 clones, about 80% seen once. The source material was PBMCs. The receptors come from a man aged 30 to 39 in good health and CMV-seropositive.

The chain couples TRBV18 to TRBJ1-2; 8 bases fit TRBD1. Germline trimming cut 0 bases from V and 6 bases from J; bases unmatched to any gene: 3. The CDR3 has 14 amino acids. The germline gives CDR1 KGHSH, CDR2 LQKENI. The CDR3 DNA reads TGTGCCAGCTCACCACCGACAGGGGTTCATGGCTACACCTTC. It translates to CASSPPTGVHGYTF.

This chain links TRBV19 with TRBJ2-7, with TRBD1 as a possible D gene (5 bases). Germline V gene data show CDR1 as LNHDA and CDR2 as SQIVND (reference sequence). Trimming shortened V by 3 bases and J by 7 bases, and 16 bases separated the two germline ends. The CDR3 totals 14 residues. As DNA, the CDR3 is TGTGCCAGTAGTATGTTTGACAGACACGGGGAGCAGTACTTC. As protein: CASSMFDRHGEQYF.

This clone was counted between two and nine times. The chain couples TRBV7-8 to TRBJ2-3, with a tentative D call TRBD1 (6 bases). The CDR3 runs 17 residues. Germline CDR1 is SGHVS and CDR2 is FQNEAQ. With 5 bases removed from V and 2 bases from J, the gap between germline ends came to 20 bases. Here the CDR3 DNA reads TGTGCCAGCAGCGAAGCACAGTTAGGGGGTGTCACAGATACGCAGTATTTT. Translated: CASSEAQLGGVTDTQYF.

The CDR3 region is CASRSDDRGNTEAFF. In DNA form, the CDR3 reads TGTGCCAGTAGATCCGATGACAGGGGGAACACTGAAGCTTTCTTT. This sequence joins TRBV19 and TRBJ1-1; the match to TRBD1 covers 8 bases. CDR3 length: 15 amino acids. The V and J ends lost 6 bases and 1 base, in that order; junction bases with no gene match: 7. In germline, CDR1 is LNHDA, CDR2 SQIVND (reference sequence).

This clone appeared a few times. This rearrangement joins TRBV29-1 to TRBJ2-7, with 9 bases that match TRBD1. Germline V gene data show CDR1 as SQVTM and CDR2 as ANQGSEA. V was clipped by 6 bases and J by 9 bases; unmatched bases: 9. The CDR3 contains 12 residues. The CDR3 sequence: CSVVRQGVAQYF. The CDR3 nucleotides read TGCAGCGTGGTCAGACAGGGGGTAGCGCAGTACTTC.

The gene calls are TRBV21-1 and TRBJ1-1. TRBV21-1 is recorded as a pseudogene. This CDR3 has 16 amino acids. CDR3 residues: CASSGVGGEGYTEAFF. The CDR3 DNA is TGTGCCAGCAGCGGGGTGGGGGGGGAAGGATACACTGAAGCTTTCTTT.

This clone occurred a few times. The chain employs TRBV7-9 and TRBJ1-2, with TRBD1 matching 9 bases. Germline assignment: CDR1 SEHNR and CDR2 FQNEAQ (reference sequence). J gave up 8 bases and V 5 bases, and 3 bases lay outside the gene matches. CDR3 length equals 12 residues. The CDR3 DNA reads TGTGCCAGCAGCAACAGGGGGCAAGGCTACACCTTC. Its translation is CASSNRGQGYTF.

The chain is built from TRBV4-1 and TRBJ1-6; 8 bases map to TRBD1. With 5 bases clipped from V and 7 bases from J, the junction kept 7 bases outside the gene matches. This CDR3 is 15 amino acids long. In germline, CDR1 is MGHRA, CDR2 YSYEKL. The CDR3 here is CASSAPGTGNSPLHF. The CDR3 region has the DNA TGCGCCAGCAGCGCTCCCGGGACAGGCAATTCACCCCTCCACTTT.

This chain connects TRBV28 to TRBJ1-1; TRBD1 might be the D (5 bases). The length of the CDR3 is 14 residues. The germline V gene has CDR1 MDHEN and CDR2 SYDVKM. V gave up 5 bases and J gave up 4 bases, with 14 bases separating them. The chain's CDR3 is CASSVGVYGTEAFF. In nucleotides, the CDR3 is TGTGCCAGCAGTGTAGGGGTCTATGGCACTGAAGCTTTCTTT.

This clone was seen a few times. The rearrangement joins TRBV5-4 to TRBJ1-2; possible D gene TRBD1, 6 bases. The CDR3 has 13 amino acids. Per germline, CDR1 SGHNT and CDR2 YYREEE (reference sequence). V gave up 2 bases and J gave up 8 bases, with 13 bases separating them. This CDR3 is CASSLGQSMGYTF. For the CDR3, the DNA is TGTGCCAGCAGCTTAGGACAGTCTATGGGCTACACCTTC.

The J gene is TRBJ2-7, the V gene TRBV12-2; the D call in the table, TRBD1, was not verified against the DNA. TRBV12-2 is termed a pseudogene. This CDR3 contains 14 residues. The CDR3 DNA is TGTGCAAGTCGCTTTGGACAGGAGTCCTACGAGCAGTACTTC. This encodes CASRFGQESYEQYF.

This clone was seen only once. The V and J genes are TRBV5-1 and TRBJ1-2; 9 bases are a match to TRBD1. The CDR3 has 16 residues. V was clipped by 0 bases and J by 5 bases; unmatched bases: 8. Per the germline V gene, CDR1 is SGHRS and CDR2 is YFSETQ. DNA for the CDR3: TGCGCCAGCAGCTTGGTAACCGCGACAGGGGGTTATGGCTACACCTTC. Protein sequence: CASSLVTATGGYGYTF.

V is TRBV5-1 and J is TRBJ2-3, with no clear D. Germline assignment: CDR1 SGHRS and CDR2 YFSETQ. Trimming left V 3 bases short and J 4 bases short, with 12 bases between. The CDR3 consists of 14 residues. The CDR3 DNA is TGCGCCAGCAGCTCGGTGTTCCTTCCAGATACGCAGTATTTT. Translation gives CASSSVFLPDTQYF.

This clone came up many times. V usage is TRBV19 and J usage is TRBJ1-2; no firm D call. V was pared by 1 base and J by 7 bases, with 10 bases between. Germline loops: CDR1 LNHDA, CDR2 SQIVND (reference sequence). The length of the CDR3 is 13 residues. DNA for the CDR3: TGTGCCAGTAGTATAGGAGAGGGAATTGGCTACACCTTC. This encodes CASSIGEGIGYTF.

The CDR3 DNA reads TGTGCCATCAGTGATGAGAAAAACATTCAGTACTTC. Translation gives CAISDEKNIQYF. This sequence joins TRBV10-3 and TRBJ2-4; no firm D call. Deletions cut 3 bases from V and 4 bases from J, with 4 bases between. The germline CDR1 and CDR2 sequences are ENHRY and SYGVKD. The CDR3 sequence is 12 residues long.

V is TRBV7-3 and J is TRBJ2-1; the D gene is possibly TRBD2 (6 bases). The CDR3 runs to 13 residues. The V end was cut by 5 bases, the J end by 8 bases, with 13 bases between. The V gene's germline CDR1 is SGHTA and CDR2 FQGTGA. CDR3 amino acids: CASSRDSSDEQFF. The CDR3 DNA is TGTGCCAGCAGCCGGGACTCAAGCGATGAGCAGTTCTTC.

The chain is built from TRBV2 and TRBJ1-1; 8 nucleotides agree with TRBD1. CDR1 is SNHLY and CDR2 is FYNNEI in the germline V gene. The CDR3 consists of 17 residues. With 8 bases clipped from V and 3 bases from J, the junction kept 17 bases outside the gene matches. CDR3 bases: TGTGCCAGCTCCCCGGGAAGGACAGGGCTGGGGCACACTGAAGCTTTCTTT. It codes for CASSPGRTGLGHTEAFF.

The chain recombines TRBV7-8 with TRBJ2-2, with D maybe TRBD1 (6 bases). Germline CDR1 SGHVS, CDR2 FQNEAQ. Trimming cost V 5 bases and J 5 bases, with 6 bases left between them. CDR3 size: 12 residues. The CDR3 sequence is CASSTGTGELFF. The CDR3 nucleotides read TGTGCCAGCAGCACAGGGACCGGGGAGCTGTTTTTT.

The chain joins TRBV7-2 to TRBJ2-7; D is undetermined. Trimming stripped 1 base from V and 3 bases from J, with 10 bases between. CDR1 SGHTA and CDR2 FQGNSA come from the germline V gene. This CDR3 region has 14 residues. For the CDR3, the DNA is TGTGCCAGCAGCTTAGGAACAGCTTTCTACGAGCAGTACTTC. It encodes CASSLGTAFYEQYF. The variable domain in full, with the rest retrieved from reference TRBV7-2 and TRBJ2-7, is GAGVSQSPSNKVTEKGKDVELRCDPISGHTALYWYRQSLGQGLEFLIYFQGNSAPDKSGLPSDRFSAERTGGSVSTLTIQRTQQEDSAVYLCASSLGTAFYEQYFGPGTRLTVT.

This sequence joins TRBV7-3 and TRBJ1-4; 8 bases agree with TRBD1. Germline CDR1 SGHTA, CDR2 FQGTGA. Trimming took 2 bases from V and 7 from J; bases not matched to a gene: 6. This CDR3 contains 15 residues. The CDR3 reads CASSLGTGGSEKLFF. CDR3 sequence (DNA): TGTGCCAGCAGCTTAGGAACAGGGGGTAGTGAAAAACTGTTTTTT.

The chain employs TRBV5-4 and TRBJ1-3; 7 bases align to TRBD1. Germline CDR1 and CDR2: SGHNT and YYREEE (reference sequence). The CDR3 is 14 residues long. Germline trimming cut 4 bases from V and 8 bases from J; bases unmatched to any gene: 9. In nucleotides, the CDR3 is TGTGCCAGCAGCGTAACAGGGGTACCGGACACCATATATTTT. Its translation: CASSVTGVPDTIYF.

The chain uses TRBV6-6 and TRBJ1-2; 7 bases match TRBD1. After removal of 6 bases from V and 4 bases from J, the junction contained 8 bases not matched to a gene. This CDR3 spans 14 amino acids. CDR1 and CDR2 (germline): MNHNY, SVGAGI (reference sequence). CDR3 sequence: CASSLPTGVYGYTF. As DNA, the CDR3 is TGTGCCAGCAGCCTCCCCACAGGGGTCTATGGCTACACCTTC.

This clone came up a few times. This rearrangement joins TRBV6-5 to TRBJ2-1; D is possibly TRBD1 (5 bases). This CDR3 has 14 amino acids. Germline lookup yields CDR1 MNHEY and CDR2 SVGAGI. V lost 0 bases, J lost 6 bases, and 9 bases lay in between. CDR3 sequence: CASSYSQGGNEQFF. DNA of the CDR3: TGTGCCAGCAGTTACTCGCAGGGTGGCAATGAGCAGTTCTTC.